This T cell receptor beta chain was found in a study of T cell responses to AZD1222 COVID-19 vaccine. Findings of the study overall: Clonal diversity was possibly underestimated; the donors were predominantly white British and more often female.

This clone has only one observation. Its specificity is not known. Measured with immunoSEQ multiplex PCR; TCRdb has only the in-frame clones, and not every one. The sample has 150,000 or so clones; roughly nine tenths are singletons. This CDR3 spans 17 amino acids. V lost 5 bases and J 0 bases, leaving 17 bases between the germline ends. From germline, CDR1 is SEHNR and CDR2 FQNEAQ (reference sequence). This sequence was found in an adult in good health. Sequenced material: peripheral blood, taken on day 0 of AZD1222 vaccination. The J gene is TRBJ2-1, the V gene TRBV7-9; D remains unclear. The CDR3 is CASSPGRDWSSYNEQFF. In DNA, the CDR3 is TGTGCCAGCAGCCCCGGCAGAGACTGGAGCTCCTACAATGAGCAGTTCTTC.